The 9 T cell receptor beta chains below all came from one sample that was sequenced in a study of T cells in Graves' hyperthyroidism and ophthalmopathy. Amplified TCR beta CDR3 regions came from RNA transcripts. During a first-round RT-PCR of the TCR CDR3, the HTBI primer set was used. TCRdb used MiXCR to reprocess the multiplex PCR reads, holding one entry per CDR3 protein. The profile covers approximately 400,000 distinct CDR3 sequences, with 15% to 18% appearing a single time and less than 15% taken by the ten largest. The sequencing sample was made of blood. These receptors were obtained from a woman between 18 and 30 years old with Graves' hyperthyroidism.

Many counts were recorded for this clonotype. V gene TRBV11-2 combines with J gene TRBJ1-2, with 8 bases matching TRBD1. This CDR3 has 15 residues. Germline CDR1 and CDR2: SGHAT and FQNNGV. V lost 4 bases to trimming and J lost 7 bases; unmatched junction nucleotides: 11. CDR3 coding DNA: TGTGCCAGCAGCTCAACCAGGGGGCGCGATCTTGGCTACACCTTC. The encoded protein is CASSSTRGRDLGYTF.

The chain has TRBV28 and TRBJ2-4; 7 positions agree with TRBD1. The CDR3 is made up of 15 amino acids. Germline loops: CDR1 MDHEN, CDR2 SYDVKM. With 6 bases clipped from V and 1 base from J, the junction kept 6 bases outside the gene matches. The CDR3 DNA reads TGTGCCAGCAGAAACGAACAGGGGGCCAAAAACATTCAGTACTTC. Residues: CASRNEQGAKNIQYF.

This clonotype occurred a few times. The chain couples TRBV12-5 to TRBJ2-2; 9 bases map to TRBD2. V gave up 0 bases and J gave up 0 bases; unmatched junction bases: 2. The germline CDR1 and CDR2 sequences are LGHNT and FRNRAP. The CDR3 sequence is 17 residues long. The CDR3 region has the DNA TGTGCTAGTGGTTTGGTCCTAGCGGGGTCGAACACCGGGGAGCTGTTTTTT. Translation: CASGLVLAGSNTGELFF.

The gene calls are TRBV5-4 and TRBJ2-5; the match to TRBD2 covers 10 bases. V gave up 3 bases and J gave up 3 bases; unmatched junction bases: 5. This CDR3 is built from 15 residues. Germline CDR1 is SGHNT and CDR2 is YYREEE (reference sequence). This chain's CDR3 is CASSWGLAGEETQYF. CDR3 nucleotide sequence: TGTGCCAGCAGCTGGGGGCTAGCGGGAGAAGAGACCCAGTACTTC.

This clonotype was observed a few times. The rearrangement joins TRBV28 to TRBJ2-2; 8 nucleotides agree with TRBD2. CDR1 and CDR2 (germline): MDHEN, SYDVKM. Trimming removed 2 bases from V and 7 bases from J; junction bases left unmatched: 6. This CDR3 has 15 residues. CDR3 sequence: CASSLGAGVYGELFF. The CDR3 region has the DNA TGTGCCAGCAGTTTAGGAGCGGGAGTGTACGGGGAGCTGTTTTTT.

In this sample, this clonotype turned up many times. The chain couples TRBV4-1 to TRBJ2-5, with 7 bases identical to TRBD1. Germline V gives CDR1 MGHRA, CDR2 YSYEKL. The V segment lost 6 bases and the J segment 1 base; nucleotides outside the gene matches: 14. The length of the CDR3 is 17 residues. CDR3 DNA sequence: TGCGCCAGCAGTTCCCGGGACAGAGGGGCTTCCCAAGAGACCCAGTACTTC. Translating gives CASSSRDRGASQETQYF.

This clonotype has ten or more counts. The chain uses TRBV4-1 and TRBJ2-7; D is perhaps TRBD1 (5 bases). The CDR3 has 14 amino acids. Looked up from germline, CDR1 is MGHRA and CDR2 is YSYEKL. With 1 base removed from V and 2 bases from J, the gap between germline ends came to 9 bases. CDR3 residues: CASSQGQGTYEQYF. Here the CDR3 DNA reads TGCGCCAGCAGCCAAGGGCAGGGCACCTACGAGCAGTACTTC.

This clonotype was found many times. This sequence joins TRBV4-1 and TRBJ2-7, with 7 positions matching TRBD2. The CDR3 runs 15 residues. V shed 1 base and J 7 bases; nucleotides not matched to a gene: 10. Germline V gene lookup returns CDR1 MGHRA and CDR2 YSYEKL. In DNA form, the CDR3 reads TGCGCCAGCAGCCAAGGCGCCGGGGGGTACGGGGAGCAGTACTTC. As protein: CASSQGAGGYGEQYF.

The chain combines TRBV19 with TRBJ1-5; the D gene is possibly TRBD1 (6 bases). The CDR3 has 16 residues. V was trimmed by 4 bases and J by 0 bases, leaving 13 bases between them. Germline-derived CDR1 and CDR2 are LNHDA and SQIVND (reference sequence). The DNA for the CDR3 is TGTGCCAGTAGTACCGGGGGGCCCTATAGCAATCAGCCCCAGCATTTT. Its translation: CASSTGGPYSNQPQHF.